This T cell receptor (beta chain) stems from a study of long-term antiretroviral therapy in people with HIV. This was the immunoSEQ v3.0 assay at survey level. Libraries were prepared by immunoSEQ multiplex PCR; TCRdb keeps only in-frame clonotypes and omits some of them. Among tens of thousands of clones listed, about 88% were seen once. Trimming took 7 bases from V and 1 from J, leaving 12 bases between them. The CDR3 sequence is 14 residues long. Germline V lookup: CDR1 SNHLY, CDR2 FYNNEI. The receptor comes from a woman aged 30 to 39 with HIV. The sample consisted of unsorted PBMCs, taken just under 2.9 years before starting antiretroviral therapy. The chain recombines TRBV2 with TRBJ2-3; D may be TRBD1 or TRBD2 (5 bases each). CDR3 nucleotide sequence: TGTGCCAGCATACCTAGCAGGGGCACAGATACGCAGTATTTT. This sequence encodes CASIPSRGTDTQYF. The full variable domain, completed using reference TRBV2 and TRBJ2-3, is EPEVTQTPSHQVTQMGQEVILRCVPISNHLYFYWYRQILGQKVEFLVSFYNNEISEKSEIFDDQFSVERPDGSNFTLKIRSTKLEDSAMYFCASIPSRGTDTQYFGPGTRLTVL.